The source of this T cell receptor beta chain is a study of post-analysis software for immune sequencing data. Across the study: Recorded disease courses covered relapsing-remitting, secondary progressive and progressive-relapsing multiple sclerosis. Some patients had no subtype annotation.

Unique molecular identifiers were built into the TCR beta cDNA libraries. T cells numbering roughly 1 to 10 million yielded a few hundred thousand cDNA molecules. TCRdb re-called the PCR reads through MiXCR, storing one row per CDR3 protein. This sample has about half a million distinct CDR3 sequences, with 34% found just once. This clonotype was recorded a few times. What it binds is not known. Per the germline V gene, CDR1 is SGHTA and CDR2 is FQGNSA. The CDR3 runs to 16 residues. V gave up 5 bases and J gave up 5 bases, with 16 bases separating them. Study-wide findings and caveats: In patients, roughly five TRBV segments were more frequent than in controls, with TRBV5-6, TRBV5-1 and TRBV20-1 among them. Controls' normalized Chao1 diversity significantly exceeded that of multiple sclerosis patients. Clustering by F measure revealed strong co-clustering among samples prepared together in one batch.

The sequence came from a girl aged 2 to 17 with multiple sclerosis. The material sequenced was blood. The rearrangement joins TRBV7-2 to TRBJ1-6; D perhaps matches TRBD1 (5 bases). The CDR3 loop reads CASSPQGSRNNSPLHF. The CDR3 DNA sequence: TGTGCCAGCAGCCCGCAGGGCAGCCGTAATAATTCACCCCTCCACTTT.